The clone carrying this T cell receptor beta chain was counted many times. This entry belongs to a study of T-cell reconstitution after alpha-beta-depleted transplantation in children. This CDR3 contains 13 residues. Deletions cut 4 bases from V and 8 bases from J, with 14 bases between. Unique molecular identifiers were incorporated during preparation of the TCRbeta library. TCRdb redid the calling of the PCR reads with MiXCR, one entry per CDR3 protein. The table includes around 580,000 distinct CDR3 sequences, under 25% detected once. This chain joins TRBV12-3 or TRBV12-4 and TRBJ1-2; D is perhaps TRBD1 (5 bases). The sequencing used PBMCs, mostly from graft donor cells, collected 360 days after TCRalphabeta/CD19-depleted stem cell transplant. The clonotype originates from a boy younger than two who had a stem cell transplant for acute myeloid leukemia, so the T cells may come from the graft donor. The CDR3: CASSSGEVYGYTF. The CDR3 nucleotides read TGTGCCAGCAGTTCGGGGGAAGTATACGGCTACACCTTC.